The clone carrying this TCR beta chain was counted between two and nine times. The CDR3 is 14 residues long. CDR1 and CDR2 from the germline V gene are SGHTA and FQGNSA. The germline V and J ends were trimmed by 5 bases and 0 bases, with 10 bases remaining between them. This entry belongs to a study of spatial heterogeneity in lung cancer. A distinct unique molecular identifier was carried by each TCR cDNA molecule. In TCRdb, the 5' RACE reads were re-called with MiXCR into one record per CDR3 protein. The table shows 90,000 to 95,000 distinct CDR3 sequences, with approximately 12% occurring only once. Time point indicated: sample taken at primary tumor resection.

Here the sequenced sample was PBMCs, taken at surgery. This TCR came from a male donor with early-stage non-small cell lung cancer. This chain links TRBV7-2 with TRBJ2-5; the D gene is possibly TRBD2 (6 bases). The CDR3 region has the DNA TGTGCCAGCAGCATCGGACTATACCAAGAGACCCAGTACTTC. The encoded protein is CASSIGLYQETQYF.